The clone carrying this T cell receptor beta chain appeared many times. With 0 bases removed from V and 7 bases from J, the gap between germline ends came to 13 bases. Germline CDR1 reads MGHRA; CDR2 reads YSYEKL. CDR3 length: 14 amino acids. Template material for TCR beta VDJ and CDR3 profiling consisted of genomic DNA. In TCRdb, the reads were re-called with MiXCR into one record per CDR3 protein. Here the sample spans about 120,000 distinct CDR3 sequences, under 60% being singletons. The data were obtained in a study of CD8+CD57+ T cells in acquired aplastic anemia. Study at large: Sorted cells (CD4+ and CD8+) yielded DNA amounts that averaged approximately 3.2 ug.

Selection for sequencing was limited to patients who had shown CD8+CD57+ cell expansion by flow cytometry. Blood was sampled before the patients had received any therapy. V gene TRBV4-1 combines with J gene TRBJ2-7, with D perhaps matching TRBD2 (6 bases). The origin of this receptor is a human donor with aplastic anemia. The sequenced sample was sorted CD4+, CD8+, or CD8+CD57+ T cells (not recorded which) from PBMCs. This chain's CDR3 is CASSQDTRAGEQYF. Here the CDR3 DNA reads TGCGCCAGCAGCCAAGATACTAGGGCGGGGGAGCAGTACTTC.